The text below deals with one T cell receptor beta chain. Its antigen is undetermined. Antigen-specific CD4+ T cells were first expanded with viral peptide pools by the ViraFEST assay and only then sequenced. Cultured cells yielded isolated CD4+ T cells after less than 11 days. Either the mRNA-1273 or the BNT162b2 vaccine was given to participants as two doses. Recipients of the vaccine had no prior SARS-CoV-2 infection and negative nucleocapsid antibodies. Some 2 million PBMC per well were cultured with 10 IU/ml IL-2 and roughly 9.9 ug/ml peptides. Profiling relied on immunoSEQ multiplex PCR, and the TCRdb table lists in-frame clones only, not all of them. The sample includes roughly 59,000 clones, just under 80% of them seen just once. This sample is drawn from a study of vaccination effects on CD4 cells after COVID-19. Study summary: Samples gathered post-vaccine arrived a median of 72 days past the second dose.

Study-wide results and caveats: Researchers reported few convalescent patients and no early post-infection timepoints in the study.

The V gene end was trimmed by 7 bases and the J gene end by 4 bases; junction bases not matched to a gene: 9. Germline V gene data show CDR1 as LNHDA and CDR2 as SQIVND (reference sequence). The CDR3 sequence is 15 residues long. The chain links TRBV19 to TRBJ1-2; the match to TRBD1 covers 10 bases. The input for sequencing was CD4+ T cells from PBMCs cultured with HCoV-OC43 spike peptides, taken after COVID-19 vaccination. Indicated subset: HCoV-OC43 spike overlapping peptide pool stimulation. This TCR was recovered from a human donor who received a COVID-19 vaccine. The CDR3 protein is CASTPPGTGAYGYTF. The CDR3 DNA reads as TGTGCCAGTACCCCACCCGGGACAGGGGCCTATGGCTACACCTTC.